This T cell receptor beta chain was captured by sequencing in a study of identical twins (dated by TCRdb to the mid-2010s). With respect to the entire study: To test whether fetal clonotypes persist, this study deep-sequenced TCR alpha and beta repertoires from monozygotic twins, from unrelated adults of various ages, and from cord blood. To rule out contamination, replicate twin experiments were performed at different times with different library preparation protocols. Overall results and qualifications from the work: Abundant cord blood beta clonotypes had fewer insertions, young adult naive repertoires showed a similar but weaker trend, and memory repertoires showed no such trend. In monozygotic twins, recombination models systematically underestimated out-of-frame TCR alpha sharing, but the models matched the sharing seen between unrelated individuals. Conclusions relied on cross-sectional statistical analysis, since the same donors could not be followed over many years. Invariant T cells such as MAIT and iNKT could partly confound zero-insertion analyses, though diverse VJ usage argued against this for most clonotypes. Compared with coincidental sharing between unrelated individuals, an excess of low generation-probability sequences was observed among out-of-frame TCR alpha sequences shared between twins. A weaker excess of twin sharing was found in beta out-of-frame sequences because the signal-to-noise ratio was lowered by fewer shared sequences.

Per the germline V gene, SQVTM is the CDR1 and ANQGSEA is the CDR2. From the cysteine up to the phenylalanine, the CDR3 has a length of 14 residues. The only DNA kept is the CDR3, 42 bases in frame from the first base. The library was generated by 5' RACE. Instrument on record: Illumina HiSeq 2000. Template switching added a universal primer binding site, and the final cDNA carried a unique molecular identifier that allowed TCR cDNA molecules to be counted accurately. Specific primers in the conserved constant-segment region were used to synthesize first-strand cDNA for the TCR alpha and beta chains. Each cDNA library was double barcoded, with a SMART-Mk sample barcode plus Illumina barcodes, to control for contamination. TruSeq adapter sequences along with Illumina sample barcodes were introduced in two successive PCR steps. The Illumina HiSeq platform was used with custom primers to sequence TCR alpha and beta cDNA libraries. The authors' pipeline ran thus. MiGEC processed the raw reads to extract unique molecular identifiers, while MiXCR was used to determine the CDR3 positions. For each individual, recombination models were inferred using an EM algorithm with the repgenHMM and IGoR tools. Shared clonotype analysis was performed with the tcR package in R, normalizing sharing by the product of cloneset sizes. To study raw recombination without the effects of thymic and clonal selection, out-of-frame nonproductive sequences were analyzed. TCRdb reanalyzed the raw reads on its own, using fastp at Q25 for trimming and MiXCR for clone calling, and kept in-frame beta chains. Records with the same CDR3 protein are collapsed into one entry carrying the most frequent genes and DNA. The V and J calls and clone size are TCRdb's, not the authors'. Here the sample has approximately 240,000 distinct CDR3 sequences; 11% to 15% occur a single time. The top ten constitute approximately 8.8% of the sample.

Worth noting for this clonotype: Its antigen is unknown. Per-nucleotide qualities are absent, and no much larger clonotype sits a single base away.

All donors were healthy Caucasians. Miltenyi CD45RO+ enrichment and human naive T-cell isolation kits were used to isolate memory (CD45RO+) and naive T cells from PBMC. The material sequenced was memory (CD45RO+) T cells sorted from blood. Sample cell subset or site, as interpreted from the label and publication: CD45RO+ enriched T cells. The clonotype comes from a woman younger than 30 in good health. Here the chain combines TRBV29-1 and TRBJ2-3, with 8 junctional bases fitting TRBD1. The CDR3 region: CSATGQGGTDTQYF. The base sequence is TGCAGTGCTACAGGACAGGGAGGCACAGATACGCAGTATTTT.